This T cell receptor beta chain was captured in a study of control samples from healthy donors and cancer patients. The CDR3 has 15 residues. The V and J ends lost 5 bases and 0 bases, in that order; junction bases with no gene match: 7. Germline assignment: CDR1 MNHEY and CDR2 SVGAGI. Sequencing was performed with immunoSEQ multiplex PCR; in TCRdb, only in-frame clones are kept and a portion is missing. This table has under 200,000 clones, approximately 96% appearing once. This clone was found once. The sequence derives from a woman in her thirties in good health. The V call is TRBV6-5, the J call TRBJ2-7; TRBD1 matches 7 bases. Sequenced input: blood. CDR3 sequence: CASSTGTDSSYEQYF. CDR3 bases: TGTGCCAGCAGTACCGGGACAGATAGCTCCTACGAGCAGTACTTC.